This T cell receptor (beta chain) originates from a study of response to subunit inactivated influenza vaccine listed by TCRdb under 2018. In terms of the full investigation: The study used deep quantitative T cell receptor repertoire profiling to track responses to a trivalent subunit inactivated influenza vaccine.

Overall study results and their limits: It was suggested by the authors that each seasonal influenza vaccination may recruit only a limited number of new T cells.

Library preparation was by RT-PCR. The sequencing machine was an Illumina HiSeq 2500. The public reads were reanalyzed by TCRdb: fastp trimming at Q25, MiXCR alignment, in-frame beta chains only. Identical CDR3 proteins give one entry, which carries the most common genes and DNA. The sample profile shows some 570,000 distinct CDR3 sequences; approximately 10% of them were found once. The biggest ten clones account for 11% of the sample. About this clonotype: Its antigen remains unidentified. No base qualities exist here, and no much larger clone lies one base off it.

The germline V gene provides CDR1 SGHDT and CDR2 YYEEEE. From the cysteine up to the phenylalanine, the CDR3 has a length of 14 residues. Only the CDR3 portion is preserved as DNA: 42 bases, with reading frame beginning at the first base. Cut back by 3 bases and 0 bases, the V and J ends lie 10 bases apart. The sample also formed part of further work on T cells expressing NK-cell markers. Taken from the second paper: 5'RACE template switching, by which a universal primer site and unique molecular identifiers were added, was used to make TCR beta cDNA libraries. Seven to nine donors provided sorted CD3+CD56+NKG2C+, CD3+CD56+NKG2C- and CD3+CD56-NKG2C+ T-cell subsets, whose TCR beta-chain repertoires were profiled. Among the eight sequenced donors, seven were HCMV-seropositive and one was HCMV-seronegative. In several experiments an anti-gammadeltaTCR antibody was added to restrict sorting to alphabetaTCR-expressing T cells. In about 6 donors, the dominant CD3+CD56+NKG2C+ clonotypes were found to rank among the top 10 CD8+ clonotypes and to make up about 1.0-7.5% of CD8+ T cells. Those dominant clonotypes were again the most abundant among CD3+CD56-NKG2C+ cells in a handful of donors, at roughly 28.3-65%. Whether the expanded NKG2C-expressing T cell clones were specific for HCMV antigens was left unclear. The study sequenced eight donors, all healthy volunteers chosen at random: three men and five women. To determine HCMV serostatus, a commercial ELISA kit was used to detect HCMV-specific IgG in serum. Ficoll density gradient centrifugation was used to isolate peripheral blood mononuclear cells from blood. For more than five donors, bulk peripheral blood T-cell repertoires were additionally sequenced from unsorted PBMC. cDNA synthesis was primed from the TCR beta constant segment and was followed by two successive PCR amplification steps. Sequencing of the libraries produced 2 x 150 bp reads on Illumina HiSeq 2000/2500, MiSeq or NextSeq. MIGEC handled demultiplexing of the reads and grouping by UMI, while MiTCR was used to assemble and quantify clonotypes. To exclude erroneous sequences, any TCR cDNA sequence not supported by at least two reads was discarded. Downstream repertoire analysis used the tcR package, and clonotypes were matched across fractions by CDR3 nucleotide sequence plus V segment. Antigen specificity was annotated against VDJdb with VDJmatch, allowing one amino acid substitution in CDR3.

The source is a man aged 45 to 65 who received an inactivated influenza vaccine. Donor details come from another sample of the same person, matched by shared clones. The V and J segments used are TRBV5-6 and TRBJ2-7, and perhaps TRBD1 as D gene, on 5 matching bases. This specimen was PBMCs from blood, taken on the day of vaccination. The nucleotide sequence is given as TGTGCCAGCAGCTCCTACAGGTACTCCTACGAGCAGTACTTC. This yields the protein CASSSYRYSYEQYF.